This TCR beta chain is drawn from a study of tumor-infiltrating lymphocytes in oesophageal squamous cell carcinoma. MiXCR, run by TCRdb on the PCR reads, gives a single entry per CDR3 protein. The table includes nearly 20,000 distinct CDR3 sequences, more than 35% detected once. This clonotype showed up many times. The receptor's source is a male donor with esophageal squamous cell carcinoma. The sequenced sample was esophageal tumor tissue.

CDR3 coding DNA: TGTGCCAGCAGCTTATCCGGGACATATACGCAGTATTTT. It is translated as CASSLSGTYTQYF. The chain employs TRBV11-3 and TRBJ2-3, with D possibly TRBD1 on 6 matching bases. This CDR3 has 13 amino acids. Between the trimmed V and J ends, which lost 2 bases and 7 bases, there was a span of 10 bases. Germline assignment: CDR1 SGHNT and CDR2 YENEEA.